The 31 T cell receptor beta chains below all came from one sample that was sequenced in a study of spatial heterogeneity in lung cancer. TCRdb passed the 5' RACE reads through MiXCR, listing each CDR3 protein once. The data contain 4,500 to 6,000 distinct CDR3 sequences, 13% of them seen just once; the ten biggest clones take up roughly 22%. Documented time point: sample taken at primary tumor resection. Sequencing was performed on normal lung tissue next to the tumor, taken at surgery. All receptors derive from a female donor with early-stage non-small cell lung cancer.

Ten or more counts support this clonotype. The DNA of the CDR3 is TGTGCCAGCATTGTTGACGGGAGCTCCTACAATGAGCAGTTCTTC. Protein product: CASIVDGSSYNEQFF. The chain uses TRBV2 and TRBJ2-1, with D possibly being TRBD2 (6 bases). V dropped 7 bases and J dropped 0 bases, with 13 bases sitting between them. There are 15 residues in the CDR3. Germline CDR1 SNHLY, CDR2 FYNNEI.

This clonotype counts as medium-sized. The chain employs TRBV7-2 and TRBJ2-5, with D maybe TRBD2 (6 bases). The CDR3 length is 15 residues. Trimming took off 1 base at V and 0 bases at J, with 9 bases between the two ends. The germline V gene has CDR1 SGHTA and CDR2 FQGNSA. In DNA form, the CDR3 reads TGTGCCAGCAGCTTAGTGGGGGAGGACCAAGAGACCCAGTACTTC. It yields the protein CASSLVGEDQETQYF.

The chain links TRBV4-3 to TRBJ2-3; TRBD2 aligns across 10 bases. In germline, CDR1 is LGHNA, CDR2 YSLEER. The CDR3 sequence is 17 residues long. V gave up 1 base and J gave up 6 bases; unmatched junction bases: 10. Here the CDR3 reads CASSQAGTSDPSDTQYF. For the CDR3, the DNA is TGCGCCAGCAGCCAAGCCGGGACTAGCGACCCTTCTGATACGCAGTATTTT.

By share, this clonotype counts as medium-sized. The rearrangement links TRBV28 to TRBJ1-3; D call uncertain. The CDR3 sequence is 17 residues long. CDR1 is MDHEN, CDR2 SYDVKM, per germline. V dropped 6 bases and J dropped 1 base, with 19 bases sitting between them. The chain's CDR3 is CASSELNFDGSGNTIYF. CDR3 DNA sequence: TGTGCCAGCAGCGAACTAAATTTCGATGGTTCTGGAAACACCATATATTTT.

The table lists this clonotype with many counts. The V call is TRBV19, the J call TRBJ2-4; possible D gene TRBD2, 6 bases. CDR1 is LNHDA, CDR2 SQIVND, per germline (reference sequence). The CDR3 has 17 residues. V dropped 2 bases and J dropped 0 bases, with 14 bases sitting between them. CDR3 DNA: TGTGCCAGTAGTATACAGGGTCGGGGACTAGCCAAAAACATTCAGTACTTC. As protein: CASSIQGRGLAKNIQYF. Full variable domain (missing parts from reference TRBV19 and TRBJ2-4): DGGITQSPKYLFRKEGQNVTLSCEQNLNHDAMYWYRQDPGQGLRLIYYSQIVNDFQKGDIAEGYSVSREKKESFPLTVTSAQKNPTAFYLCASSIQGRGLAKNIQYFGAGTRLSVL.

The chain carries TRBV5-4 and TRBJ1-4; D gene ambiguous. The germline V gene has CDR1 SGHNT and CDR2 YYREEE (reference sequence). The V end lost 0 bases, the J end lost 8 bases, and 11 bases lay between the germline ends. The CDR3 has 14 amino acids. CDR3 residues: CASSLAGVGEKLFF. Here the CDR3 DNA reads TGTGCCAGCAGCTTGGCCGGGGTAGGCGAAAAACTGTTTTTT.

This clonotype was seen a handful of times. The V and J genes are TRBV11-1 and TRBJ2-7; tentative D call: TRBD1 (6 bases). Germline CDR1 reads SGHAT; CDR2 reads FQDESV (reference sequence). Deletions cut 5 bases from V and 0 bases from J, with 11 bases between. The CDR3 loop spans 14 amino acids. CDR3 sequence (DNA): TGTGCCAGCAGCCCAGAACAGGGCTCCTACGAGCAGTACTTC. Protein: CASSPEQGSYEQYF.

In its sample, this clonotype is medium-sized. The CDR3 sequence is CSASSGLAVMYQETQYF. CDR3 in DNA: TGCAGTGCTAGCTCGGGACTAGCGGTAATGTACCAAGAGACCCAGTACTTC. V usage is TRBV20-1 and J usage is TRBJ2-5; 11 nucleotides match TRBD2. This CDR3 spans 17 amino acids. Germline V CDR1 and CDR2: DFQATT, SNEGSKA (reference sequence). V lost 3 bases, J lost 0 bases, and 9 bases stayed unmatched.

In this sample, this clonotype is medium-sized (0.01 to 0.1%). The rearrangement joins TRBV7-3 to TRBJ2-1; unclear D gene. Germline assignment: CDR1 SGHTA and CDR2 FQGTGA. V lost 5 bases and J lost 7, with 9 bases in between. The CDR3 runs 12 residues. CDR3 amino acids: CASSPGRNEQFF. The CDR3 nucleotides are TGTGCCAGCAGCCCCGGTAGGAATGAGCAGTTCTTC.

This clonotype showed up many times. The chain carries TRBV11-2 and TRBJ2-1; D perhaps matches TRBD1 (6 bases). The CDR3 runs 17 residues. The germline V gene encodes CDR1 SGHAT and CDR2 FQNNGV. Trimming removed 5 bases from V and 8 bases from J, with 25 bases in between. CDR3 coding DNA: TGTGCCAGCAGCCCCCGGCCGGGGCAGGGGTTTAGCGATGAGCAGTTCTTC. It is translated as CASSPRPGQGFSDEQFF.

This clonotype appeared many times. The chain recombines TRBV6-1 with TRBJ2-2; maybe TRBD2 (6 bases). Deletions cut 2 bases from V and 6 bases from J, with 10 bases between. This CDR3 spans 14 amino acids. The V gene's germline CDR1 is MNHNS and CDR2 SASEGT. CDR3 nucleotides: TGTGCCAGCAGTGAACGCGGGGCCGCCGGGGAGCTGTTTTTT. Translated: CASSERGAAGELFF.

In its sample, this clonotype was seen a few times. A junction end diverges from the germline sequence, so it may reflect a read error. V and J are TRBV27 and TRBJ2-1; 7 bases align to TRBD2. The CDR3 totals 11 residues. Germline lookup yields CDR1 MNHEY and CDR2 SMNVEV (reference sequence). The CDR3 reads CASSHGLVPDF. The CDR3 DNA sequence: TGTGCCAGCAGTCACGGACTAGTCCCGGATTTC.

This clonotype is classed as large. This chain joins TRBV30 and TRBJ2-1, with 9 bases fitting TRBD2. Germline V gives CDR1 GTSNPN, CDR2 SVGIG (reference sequence). Trimming took 1 base from V and 6 from J; bases not matched to a gene: 4. The CDR3 length is 14 residues. The CDR3 sequence: CAWSDSGRGNEQFF. Here the CDR3 DNA reads TGTGCCTGGAGTGATAGCGGGAGAGGCAATGAGCAGTTCTTC.

In DNA, the CDR3 is TGTGCCAGCAGTGAAGACTCGAGTTACGAGCAGTACTTC. Translating gives CASSEDSSYEQYF. V and J are TRBV2 and TRBJ2-7, with D hard to call. Trimming left V 1 base short and J 4 bases short, with 8 bases between. Germline CDR1 reads SNHLY; CDR2 reads FYNNEI. The length of the CDR3 is 13 residues.

This clonotype showed up many times. This chain links TRBV9 with TRBJ2-1; D remains ambiguous. From germline, CDR1 is SGDLS and CDR2 YYNGEE. The CDR3 runs 11 residues. V lost 0 bases, J lost 7 bases, and 2 bases lay in between. The CDR3 bases are TGTGCCAGCAGCGTAGCAAATGAGCAGTTCTTC. It is translated as CASSVANEQFF.

This clonotype is deemed medium-sized (0.01 to 0.1%). The chain joins TRBV20-1 to TRBJ2-1; 13 bases agree with TRBD2. CDR3 length equals 16 residues. In germline, CDR1 is DFQATT, CDR2 SNEGSKA (reference sequence). With V trimmed by 8 bases and J by 12 bases, 19 bases remained unmatched. CDR3 bases: TGCAGTCAGACTAGCGGGGGGAACCGCTTGAAGAGTGGGCAGTTCTTC. Its translation: CSQTSGGNRLKSGQFF.

This clonotype was observed many times. The rearrangement uses TRBV12-3 or TRBV12-4 and TRBJ2-2; 12 bases fit TRBD1. V shed 7 bases and J 3 bases; nucleotides not matched to a gene: 6. This CDR3 comprises 16 residues. The CDR3 DNA is TGTGCCAGCACCTGGGGGACAGGGGGCTACACCGGGGAGCTGTTTTTT. As protein: CASTWGTGGYTGELFF.

This clonotype was found many times. This chain joins TRBV7-4 and TRBJ2-1; 7 bases line up with TRBD2. The V gene end was trimmed by 5 bases and the J gene end by 2 bases; junction bases not matched to a gene: 3. CDR3 length: 14 residues. Germline CDR1 and CDR2: SGHVT and SQSDAQ. CDR3 region: CASSPRGAYNEQFF. The CDR3 DNA sequence: TGTGCCAGCAGCCCCCGGGGGGCCTACAATGAGCAGTTCTTC.

This clonotype has ten or more counts. The chain links TRBV7-8 to TRBJ2-3; tentative D call: TRBD2 (5 bases). This CDR3 is 15 amino acids long. V dropped 1 base and J dropped 4 bases, with 12 bases sitting between them. Germline V gives CDR1 SGHVS, CDR2 FQNEAQ. In DNA form, the CDR3 reads TGTGCCAGCAGCTTAGGTCCTAGCAGTCCAGATACGCAGTATTTT. Its translation: CASSLGPSSPDTQYF.

The chain joins TRBV20-1 to TRBJ1-5, with D unresolved. The CDR3 is 12 amino acids. V was shortened by 6 bases and J by 4 bases, with 10 bases between the two germline ends. Germline V gene sequence: CDR1 DFQATT, CDR2 SNEGSKA (reference sequence). The CDR3 nucleotides are TGCAGTGCCAGCCGGCAGAATCAGCCCCAGCATTTT. Amino acids: CSASRQNQPQHF.

This clonotype has a count of ten or more. CDR3 residues: CASSPDSKRGGTQYF. The CDR3 DNA reads TGTGCCAGCAGCCCGGACAGCAAGAGGGGGGGGACCCAGTACTTC. This sequence joins TRBV7-2 and TRBJ2-5; tentatively, D is TRBD2 (7 bases). V was cut by 5 bases and J by 7 bases, with 20 bases left in between. Germline V gene data show CDR1 as SGHTA and CDR2 as FQGNSA. This CDR3 is 15 amino acids long. Together with reference TRBV7-2 and TRBJ2-5, the CDR3 gives the full variable domain: GAGVSQSPSNKVTEKGKDVELRCDPISGHTALYWYRQSLGQGLEFLIYFQGNSAPDKSGLPSDRFSAERTGGSVSTLTIQRTQQEDSAVYLCASSPDSKRGGTQYFGPGTRLLVL.

The sample holds many counts of this clonotype. The chain is built from TRBV12-3 or TRBV12-4 and TRBJ2-3; perhaps TRBD2 as D (6 bases). V was trimmed by 6 bases and J by 2 bases, leaving 15 bases between them. The CDR3 covers 15 residues. The CDR3, as DNA: TGTGCCAGCAGCCCGGGGGAGACGAACACAGATACGCAGTATTTT. It specifies CASSPGETNTDTQYF.

This clonotype was found a few times. The CDR3, as DNA: TGTGCCAGCAGGGGGACTAGCGGGGGCACGGTTAAGACCCAGTACTTC. It yields the protein CASRGTSGGTVKTQYF. V gene TRBV11-2 combines with J gene TRBJ2-5; 14 nucleotides match TRBD2. V dropped 6 bases and J dropped 6; count of bases not matched to a gene: 9. The CDR3 totals 16 residues. Germline values: CDR1 SGHAT, CDR2 FQNNGV.

This clonotype was detected ten times or more. DNA for the CDR3: TGTGCCAGCGGGAATGAAAAACTGTTTTTT. Amino acid sequence: CASGNEKLFF. The chain recombines TRBV27 with TRBJ1-4; unclear D gene. The V end lost 8 bases, the J end lost 5 bases, and 3 bases lay between the germline ends. Looked up from germline, CDR1 is MNHEY and CDR2 is SMNVEV (reference sequence). This CDR3 has 10 residues.

By its share, this clonotype is medium-sized. This chain connects TRBV7-2 to TRBJ2-7, with unresolved D. The germline CDR1 and CDR2 sequences are SGHTA and FQGNSA. Trimming removed 4 bases at V and 4 bases at J, with 8 bases between. The CDR3 spans 12 residues. CDR3 in DNA: TGTGCCAGCAGCTCCAACGGGTACGAGCAGTACTTC. It specifies CASSSNGYEQYF.

This clonotype is deemed medium-sized. The gene calls are TRBV7-2 and TRBJ2-2, with 10 nucleotides matching TRBD2. This CDR3 region has 16 residues. Germline V lookup: CDR1 SGHTA, CDR2 FQGNSA. Germline trimming cut 2 bases from V and 1 base from J; bases unmatched to any gene: 1. The CDR3 nucleotides read TGTGCCAGCAGCTTACTAGCGGGAGTGAACACCGGGGAGCTGTTTTTT. It encodes CASSLLAGVNTGELFF. Full variable domain (missing parts from reference TRBV7-2 and TRBJ2-2): GAGVSQSPSNKVTEKGKDVELRCDPISGHTALYWYRQSLGQGLEFLIYFQGNSAPDKSGLPSDRFSAERTGGSVSTLTIQRTQQEDSAVYLCASSLLAGVNTGELFFGEGSRLTVL.

J is TRBJ2-5 and V is TRBV29-1, with D perhaps TRBD1 or TRBD2 (5 bases each). The CDR3 consists of 13 residues. The ends were cut back, 4 bases at V and 5 bases at J, with 14 bases in the middle. Germline V gene sequence: CDR1 SQVTM, CDR2 ANQGSEA. Written as DNA, the CDR3 is TGCAGCGTTGGGGGGATCCCTCTTGAGACCCAGTACTTC. Translating it yields CSVGGIPLETQYF.

V gene TRBV19 combines with J gene TRBJ1-6; perhaps TRBD1 as D (6 bases). Per germline, CDR1 LNHDA and CDR2 SQIVND (reference sequence). The CDR3 consists of 16 residues. Trimming removed 6 bases at V and 7 bases at J, with 19 bases between. CDR3 DNA sequence: TGTGCCAGTAGCAATGACAGGCTCGCCTTGAATTCACCCCTCCACTTT. This sequence encodes CASSNDRLALNSPLHF.

This clonotype was recorded many times. The gene calls are TRBV28 and TRBJ2-5; 8 bases agree with TRBD1. Unmatched junction bases numbered 6, after V lost 1 base and J lost 2 bases. CDR1 and CDR2 (germline): MDHEN, SYDVKM. This CDR3 comprises 16 residues. In DNA, the CDR3 is TGTGCCAGCAGTTTATTGGGGACAGGTCCTCAAGAGACCCAGTACTTC. Translated: CASSLLGTGPQETQYF.

Within the sample, this clonotype is medium-sized. V and J are TRBV18 and TRBJ1-1; maybe TRBD1 (6 bases). There are 13 residues in the CDR3. Looked up from germline, CDR1 is KGHSH and CDR2 is LQKENI. Trimming cost V 4 bases and J 1 base, with 7 bases left between them. CDR3 bases: TGTGCCAGCTCACGGACAGAGAACACTGAAGCTTTCTTT. It yields the protein CASSRTENTEAFF. The whole variable domain, filled in from reference TRBV18 and TRBJ1-1, reads NAGVMQNPRHLVRRRGQEARLRCSPMKGHSHVYWYRQLPEEGLKFMVYLQKENIIDESGMPKERFSAEFPKEGPSILRIQQVVRGDSAAYFCASSRTENTEAFFGQGTRLTVV.

This clonotype was counted many times. The chain has TRBV6-2 or TRBV6-3 and TRBJ2-1; D not certain. This CDR3 comprises 14 residues. Trimming removed 4 bases at V and 9 bases at J, with 16 bases between. CDR1 and CDR2 (germline): MNHEY, SVGEGT. CDR3 protein: CASSLVNSESEQFF. The CDR3, as DNA: TGTGCCAGCAGTTTAGTAAATTCCGAGAGTGAGCAGTTCTTC.